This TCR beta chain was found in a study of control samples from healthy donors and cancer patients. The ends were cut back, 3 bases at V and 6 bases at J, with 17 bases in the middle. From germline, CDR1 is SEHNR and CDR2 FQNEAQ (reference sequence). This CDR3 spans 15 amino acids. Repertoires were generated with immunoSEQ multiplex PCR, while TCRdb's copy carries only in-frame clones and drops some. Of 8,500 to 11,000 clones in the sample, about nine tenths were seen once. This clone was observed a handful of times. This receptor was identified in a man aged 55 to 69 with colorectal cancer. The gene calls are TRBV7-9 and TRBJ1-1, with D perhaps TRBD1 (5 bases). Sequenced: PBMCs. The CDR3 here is CASSLKGTGPPEAFF. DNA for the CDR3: TGTGCCAGCAGCTTGAAAGGGACCGGACCACCTGAAGCTTTCTTT.